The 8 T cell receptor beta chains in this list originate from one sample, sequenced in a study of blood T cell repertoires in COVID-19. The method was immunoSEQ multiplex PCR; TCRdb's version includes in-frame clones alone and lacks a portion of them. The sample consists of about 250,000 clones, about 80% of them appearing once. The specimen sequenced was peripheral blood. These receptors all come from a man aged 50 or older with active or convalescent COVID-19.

Here the CDR3 reads CASSHPEPGHSEKLFF. The CDR3 nucleotides are TGTGCCAGCAGCCACCCCGAGCCGGGACATTCTGAAAAACTGTTTTTT. The V call is TRBV11-1, the J call TRBJ1-4; D is perhaps TRBD1 (6 bases). This CDR3 is 16 amino acids long. The V end was cut by 5 bases, the J end by 7 bases, with 20 bases between. Germline V CDR1 and CDR2: SGHAT, FQDESV (reference sequence).

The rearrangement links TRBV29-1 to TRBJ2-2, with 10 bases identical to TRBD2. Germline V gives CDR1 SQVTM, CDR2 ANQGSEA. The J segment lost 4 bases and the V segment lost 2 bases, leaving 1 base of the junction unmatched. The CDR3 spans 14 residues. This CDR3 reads CSVELAGVTGELFF. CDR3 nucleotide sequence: TGCAGCGTTGAACTAGCGGGGGTCACCGGGGAGCTGTTTTTT.

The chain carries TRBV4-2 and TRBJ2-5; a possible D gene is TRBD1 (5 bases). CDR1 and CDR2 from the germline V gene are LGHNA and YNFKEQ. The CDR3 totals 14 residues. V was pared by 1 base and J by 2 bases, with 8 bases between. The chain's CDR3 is CASSQVPGQETQYF. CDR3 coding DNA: TGTGCCAGCAGCCAAGTACCAGGGCAAGAGACCCAGTACTTC.

Here the CDR3 DNA reads TGTGCCAGTAGTTGGGCGGGGGGGCGAGCAGATACGCAGTATTTT. Its protein product is CASSWAGGRADTQYF. V usage is TRBV19 and J usage is TRBJ2-3; 9 bases line up with TRBD2. Germline trimming cut 5 bases from V and 4 bases from J; bases unmatched to any gene: 7. CDR3 size: 15 residues. Germline V CDR1 and CDR2: LNHDA, SQIVND (reference sequence). The variable domain in full, with the rest retrieved from reference TRBV19 and TRBJ2-3, is DGGITQSPKYLFRKEGQNVTLSCEQNLNHDAMYWYRQDPGQGLRLIYYSQIVNDFQKGDIAEGYSVSREKKESFPLTVTSAQKNPTAFYLCASSWAGGRADTQYFGPGTRLTVL.

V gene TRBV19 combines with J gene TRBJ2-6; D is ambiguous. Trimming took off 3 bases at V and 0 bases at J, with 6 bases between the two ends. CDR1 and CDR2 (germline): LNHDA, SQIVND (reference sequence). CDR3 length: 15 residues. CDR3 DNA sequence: TGTGCCAGTAGTATCCTTAACTCTGGGGCCAACGTCCTGACTTTC. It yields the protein CASSILNSGANVLTF.

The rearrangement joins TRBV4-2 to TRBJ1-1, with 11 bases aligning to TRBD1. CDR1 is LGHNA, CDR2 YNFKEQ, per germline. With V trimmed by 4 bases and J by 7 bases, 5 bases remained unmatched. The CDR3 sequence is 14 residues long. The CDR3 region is CASSRGQGGIEAFF. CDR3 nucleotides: TGTGCCAGCAGCCGGGGACAGGGGGGGATTGAAGCTTTCTTT.

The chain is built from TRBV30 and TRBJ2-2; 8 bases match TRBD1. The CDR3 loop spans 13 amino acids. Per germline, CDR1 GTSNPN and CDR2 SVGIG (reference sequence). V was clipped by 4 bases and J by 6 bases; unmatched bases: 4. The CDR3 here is CAWTTGGPGELFF. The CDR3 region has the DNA TGTGCCTGGACCACAGGGGGGCCCGGGGAGCTGTTTTTT.

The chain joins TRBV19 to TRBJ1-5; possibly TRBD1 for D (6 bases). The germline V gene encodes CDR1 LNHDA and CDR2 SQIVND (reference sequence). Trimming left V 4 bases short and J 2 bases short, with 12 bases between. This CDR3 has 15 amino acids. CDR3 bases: TGTGCCAGTAGTAACCCCCGACAGGGCAATCAGCCCCAGCATTTT. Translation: CASSNPRQGNQPQHF.